These 8 T cell receptor beta chains originate from one sample sequenced in a study of glioma-infiltrating T cells after dendritic cell vaccination (dated by TCRdb to the mid-2010s). Libraries came from the immunoSEQ multiplex PCR assay. TCRdb retrieved this table from immuneACCESS and kept in-frame rearrangements only. Not all clones are present; in checked studies, unresolved V genes account for under half, and no reason is known for the remainder. This sample gives around 100,000 clones in total; approximately 80% of them show up just once. The ten most abundant clones make up about 12% of the sample. Sequenced here: blood, sampled before dendritic cell vaccination. These receptors originate from a human donor with glioblastoma.

Regarding this clone: The same CDR3 also results from other DNA sequences found in this sample. The chain carries TRBV18 and TRBJ1-1, with 8 bases lining up with TRBD1. The CDR3 has 15 amino acids. After removal of 2 bases from V and 0 bases from J, the junction contained 2 bases not matched to a gene. Germline CDR1 KGHSH, CDR2 LQKENI. CDR3 DNA sequence: TGTGCCAGCTCACCAGGACAGGGACTGAACACTGAAGCTTTCTTT. As protein: CASSPGQGLNTEAFF.

The chain uses TRBV29-1 and TRBJ1-5; 9 nucleotides match TRBD1. CDR1 and CDR2 (germline): SQVTM, ANQGSEA. This CDR3 comprises 14 residues. V shed 8 bases, J shed 3 bases, and the junction held 8 bases outside the gene matches. The CDR3 protein is CSFTGTGPNQPQHF. The CDR3 bases are TGCAGCTTCACCGGGACAGGGCCCAATCAGCCCCAGCATTTT.

The chain uses TRBV5-1 and TRBJ2-5; 7 nucleotides line up with TRBD2. CDR1 is SGHRS and CDR2 is YFSETQ in the germline V gene. The junction had 10 bases not matched to a gene; V was cut back by 0 bases and J by 11 bases. The CDR3 runs 14 residues. Written as DNA, the CDR3 is TGCGCCAGCAGCTTGGGCCTAGCGGTTGGTGAGCAGTACTTC. This sequence encodes CASSLGLAVGEQYF.

In this sample, this clone turned up once. The chain joins TRBV7-6 to TRBJ1-3, with 8 bases aligning to TRBD1. This CDR3 is built from 20 residues. The germline V gene encodes CDR1 SGHVS and CDR2 FNYEAQ. V shed 2 bases, J shed 2 bases, and the junction held 17 bases outside the gene matches. For the CDR3, the DNA is TGTGCCAGCAGCTTATTAGGCGGACAGGGTAATATTTTAGCTGGAAACACCATATATTTT. It specifies CASSLLGGQGNILAGNTIYF.

The rearrangement uses TRBV27 and TRBJ1-5, with D perhaps matching TRBD1 (5 bases). The CDR3 contains 15 residues. V was clipped by 7 bases and J by 2 bases, with 15 bases between them. CDR1 MNHEY and CDR2 SMNVEV come from the germline V gene (reference sequence). The CDR3 spells CASIPFGGGNQPQHF. The CDR3 DNA is TGTGCCAGCATTCCGTTCGGGGGGGGCAATCAGCCCCAGCATTTT.

The chain combines TRBV7-8 with TRBJ2-5; possible D gene TRBD1, 5 bases. With the DNA end fitting TRBJ2-7 better, the J assignment may be wrong. Germline CDR1 and CDR2: SGHVS and FQNEAQ. The CDR3 totals 14 residues. The CDR3 DNA is TGTGCCAGCACCTGGGGCATGAGCTCCTACGAGCAGTACTTC. Its protein product is CASTWGMSSYEQYF.

The V and J genes are TRBV30 and TRBJ1-5; no definite D call. Trimming shortened V by 0 bases and J by 10 bases, and 19 bases separated the two germline ends. This CDR3 is built from 15 residues. CDR1 is GTSNPN, CDR2 SVGIG, per germline (reference sequence). DNA for the CDR3: TGTGCCTGGAGTGTAAAGGGCGGGTTTAGAAGACCCCAGCATTTT. Amino acids: CAWSVKGGFRRPQHF.

By share of the sample, this clone is medium-sized (0.01 to 0.1%). The chain recombines TRBV10-3 with TRBJ1-5; D remains ambiguous. CDR3 length: 13 amino acids. The V gene lost 2 bases and the J gene lost 7 bases, with 9 bases spanning the gap. Germline values: CDR1 ENHRY, CDR2 SYGVKD. CDR3 in amino acids: CAISENPGQPQHF. CDR3 nucleotides: TGTGCCATCAGTGAGAACCCCGGGCAGCCCCAGCATTTT.